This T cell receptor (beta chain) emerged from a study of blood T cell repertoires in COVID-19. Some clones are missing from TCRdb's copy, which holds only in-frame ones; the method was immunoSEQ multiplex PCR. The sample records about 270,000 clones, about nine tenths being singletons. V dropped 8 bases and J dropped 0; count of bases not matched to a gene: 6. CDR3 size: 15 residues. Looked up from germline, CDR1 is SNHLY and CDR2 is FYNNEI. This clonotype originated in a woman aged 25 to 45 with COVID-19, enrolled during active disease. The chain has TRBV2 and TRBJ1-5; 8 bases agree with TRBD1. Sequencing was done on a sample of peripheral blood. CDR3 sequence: CASSWTGNSNQPQHF. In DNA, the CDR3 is TGTGCCAGCTCCTGGACAGGGAATAGCAATCAGCCCCAGCATTTT.